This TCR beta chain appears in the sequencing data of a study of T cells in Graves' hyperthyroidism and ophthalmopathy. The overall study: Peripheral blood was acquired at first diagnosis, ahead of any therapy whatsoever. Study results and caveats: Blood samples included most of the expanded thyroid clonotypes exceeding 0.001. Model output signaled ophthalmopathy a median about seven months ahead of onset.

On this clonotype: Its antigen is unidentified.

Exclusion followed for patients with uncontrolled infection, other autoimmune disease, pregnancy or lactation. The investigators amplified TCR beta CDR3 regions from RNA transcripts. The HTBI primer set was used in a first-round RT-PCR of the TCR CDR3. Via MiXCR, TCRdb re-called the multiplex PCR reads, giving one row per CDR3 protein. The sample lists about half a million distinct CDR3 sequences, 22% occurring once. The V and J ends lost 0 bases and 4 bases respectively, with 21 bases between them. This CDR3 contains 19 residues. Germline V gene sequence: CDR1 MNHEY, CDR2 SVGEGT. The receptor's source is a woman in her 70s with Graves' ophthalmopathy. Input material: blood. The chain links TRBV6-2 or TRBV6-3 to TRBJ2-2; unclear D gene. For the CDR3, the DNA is TGTGCCAGCAGTTACTCGACGTCCCAGTTTAATACGATCACCGGGGAGCTGTTTTTT. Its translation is CASSYSTSQFNTITGELFF.